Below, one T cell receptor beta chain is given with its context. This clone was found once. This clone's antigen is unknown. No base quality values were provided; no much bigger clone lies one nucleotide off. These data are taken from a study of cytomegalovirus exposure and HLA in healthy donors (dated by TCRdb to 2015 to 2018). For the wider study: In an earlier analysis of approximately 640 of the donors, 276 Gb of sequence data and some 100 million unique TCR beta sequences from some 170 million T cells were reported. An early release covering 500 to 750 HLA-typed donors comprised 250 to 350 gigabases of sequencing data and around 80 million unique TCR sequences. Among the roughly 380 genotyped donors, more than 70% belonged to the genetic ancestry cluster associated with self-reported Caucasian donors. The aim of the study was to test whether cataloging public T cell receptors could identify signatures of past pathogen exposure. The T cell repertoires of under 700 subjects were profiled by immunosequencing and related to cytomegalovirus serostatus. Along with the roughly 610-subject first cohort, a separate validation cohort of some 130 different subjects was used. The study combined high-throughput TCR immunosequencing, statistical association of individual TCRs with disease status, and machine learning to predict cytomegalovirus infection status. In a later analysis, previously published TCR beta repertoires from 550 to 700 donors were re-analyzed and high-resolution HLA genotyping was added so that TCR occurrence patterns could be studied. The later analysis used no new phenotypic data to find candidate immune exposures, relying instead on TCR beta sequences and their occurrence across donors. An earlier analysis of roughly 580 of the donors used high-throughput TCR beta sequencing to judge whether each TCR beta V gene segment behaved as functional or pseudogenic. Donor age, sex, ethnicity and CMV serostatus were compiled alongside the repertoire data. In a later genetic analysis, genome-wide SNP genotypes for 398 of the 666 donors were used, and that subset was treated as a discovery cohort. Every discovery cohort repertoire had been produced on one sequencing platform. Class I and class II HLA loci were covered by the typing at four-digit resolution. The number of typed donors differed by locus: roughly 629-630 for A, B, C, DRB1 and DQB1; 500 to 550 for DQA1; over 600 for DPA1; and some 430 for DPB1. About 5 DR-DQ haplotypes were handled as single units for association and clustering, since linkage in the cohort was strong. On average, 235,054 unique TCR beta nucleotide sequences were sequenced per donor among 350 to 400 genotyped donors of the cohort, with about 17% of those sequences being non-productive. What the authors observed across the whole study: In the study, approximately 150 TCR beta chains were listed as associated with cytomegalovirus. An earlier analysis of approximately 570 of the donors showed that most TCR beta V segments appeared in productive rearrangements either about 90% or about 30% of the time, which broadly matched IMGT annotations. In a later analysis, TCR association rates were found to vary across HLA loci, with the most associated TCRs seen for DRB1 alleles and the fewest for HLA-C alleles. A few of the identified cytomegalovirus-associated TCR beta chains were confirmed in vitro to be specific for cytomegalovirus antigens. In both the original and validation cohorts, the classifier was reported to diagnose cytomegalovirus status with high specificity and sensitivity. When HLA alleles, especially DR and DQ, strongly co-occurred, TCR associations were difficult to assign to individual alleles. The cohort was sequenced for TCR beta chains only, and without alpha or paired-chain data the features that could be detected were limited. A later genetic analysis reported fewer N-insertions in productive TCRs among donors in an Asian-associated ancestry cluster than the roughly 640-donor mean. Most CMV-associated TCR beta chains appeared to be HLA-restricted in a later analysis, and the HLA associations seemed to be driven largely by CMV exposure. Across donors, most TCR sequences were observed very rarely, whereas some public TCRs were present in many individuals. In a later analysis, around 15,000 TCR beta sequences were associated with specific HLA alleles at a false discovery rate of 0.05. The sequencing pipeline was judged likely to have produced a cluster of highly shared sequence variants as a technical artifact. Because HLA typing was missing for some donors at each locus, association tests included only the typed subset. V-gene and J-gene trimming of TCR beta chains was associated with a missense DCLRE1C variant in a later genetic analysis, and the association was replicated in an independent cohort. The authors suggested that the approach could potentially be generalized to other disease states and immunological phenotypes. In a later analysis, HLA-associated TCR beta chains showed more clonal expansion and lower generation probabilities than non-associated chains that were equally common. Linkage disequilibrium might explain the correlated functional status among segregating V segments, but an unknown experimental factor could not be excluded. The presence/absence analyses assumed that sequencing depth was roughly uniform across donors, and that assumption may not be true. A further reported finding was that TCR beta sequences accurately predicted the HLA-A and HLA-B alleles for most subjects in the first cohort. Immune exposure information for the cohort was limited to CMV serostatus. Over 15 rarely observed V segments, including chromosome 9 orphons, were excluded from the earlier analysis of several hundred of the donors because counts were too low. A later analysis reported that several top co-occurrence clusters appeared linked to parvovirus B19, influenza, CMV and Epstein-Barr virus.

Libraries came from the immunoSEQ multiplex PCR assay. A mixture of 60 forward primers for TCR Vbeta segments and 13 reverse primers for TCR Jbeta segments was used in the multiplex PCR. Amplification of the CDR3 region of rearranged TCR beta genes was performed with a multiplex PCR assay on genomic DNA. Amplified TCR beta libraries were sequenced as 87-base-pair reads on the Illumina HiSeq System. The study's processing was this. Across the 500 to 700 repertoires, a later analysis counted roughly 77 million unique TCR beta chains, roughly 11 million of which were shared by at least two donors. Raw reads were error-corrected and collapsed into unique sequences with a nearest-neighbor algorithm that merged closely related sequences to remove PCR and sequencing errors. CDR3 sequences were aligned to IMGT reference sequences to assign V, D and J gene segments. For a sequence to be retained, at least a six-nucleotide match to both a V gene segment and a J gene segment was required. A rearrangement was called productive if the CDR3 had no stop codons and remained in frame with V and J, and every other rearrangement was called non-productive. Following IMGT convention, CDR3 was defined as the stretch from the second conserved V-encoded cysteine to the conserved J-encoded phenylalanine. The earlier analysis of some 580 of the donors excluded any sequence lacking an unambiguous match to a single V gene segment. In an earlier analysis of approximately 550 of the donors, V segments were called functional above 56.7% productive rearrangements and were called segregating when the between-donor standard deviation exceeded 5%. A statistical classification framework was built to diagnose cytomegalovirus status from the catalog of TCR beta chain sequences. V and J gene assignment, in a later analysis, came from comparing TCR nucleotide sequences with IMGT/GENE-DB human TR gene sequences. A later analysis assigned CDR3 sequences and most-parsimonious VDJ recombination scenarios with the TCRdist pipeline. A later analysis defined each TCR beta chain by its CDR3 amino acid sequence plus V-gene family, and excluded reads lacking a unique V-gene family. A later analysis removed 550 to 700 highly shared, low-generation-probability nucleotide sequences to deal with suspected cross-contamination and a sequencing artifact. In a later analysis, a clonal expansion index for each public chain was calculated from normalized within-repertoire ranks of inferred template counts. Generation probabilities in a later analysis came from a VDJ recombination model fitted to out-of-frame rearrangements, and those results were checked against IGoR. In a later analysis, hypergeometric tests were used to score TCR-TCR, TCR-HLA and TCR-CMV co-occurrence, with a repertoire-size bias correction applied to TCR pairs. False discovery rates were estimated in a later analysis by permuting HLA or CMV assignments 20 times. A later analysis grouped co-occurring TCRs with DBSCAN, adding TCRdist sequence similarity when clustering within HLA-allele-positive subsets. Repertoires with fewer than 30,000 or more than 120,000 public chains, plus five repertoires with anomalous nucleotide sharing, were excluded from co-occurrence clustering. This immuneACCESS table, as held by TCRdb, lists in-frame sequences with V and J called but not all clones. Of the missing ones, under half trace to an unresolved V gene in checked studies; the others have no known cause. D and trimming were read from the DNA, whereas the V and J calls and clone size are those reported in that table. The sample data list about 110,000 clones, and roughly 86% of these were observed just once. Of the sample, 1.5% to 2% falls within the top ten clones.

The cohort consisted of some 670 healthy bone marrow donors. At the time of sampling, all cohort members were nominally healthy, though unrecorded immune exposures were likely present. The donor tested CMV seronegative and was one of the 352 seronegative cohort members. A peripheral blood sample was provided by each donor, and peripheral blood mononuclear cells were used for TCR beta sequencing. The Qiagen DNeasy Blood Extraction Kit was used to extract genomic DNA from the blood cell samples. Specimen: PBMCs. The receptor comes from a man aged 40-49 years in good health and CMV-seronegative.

The CDR3 here reads CASSLDIGPGTQYF. The nucleotide sequence is given as TGTGCCAGCAGCTTAGATATTGGCCCGGGGACCCAGTACTTC. The V gene is TRBV7-2 and the J gene is TRBJ2-5; no D gene is confidently identified. The CDR3 runs 14 amino acids, cysteine and phenylalanine included. Of the read, only the CDR3 DNA is kept; its 42 bases are in frame from base 1. V and J are truncated by 1 base and 7 bases respectively, leaving an intervening sequence of 13 bases. The germline V gene gives CDR1 as SGHTA and CDR2 as FQGNSA.